The 5 T cell receptor beta chains given below trace back to one sample, sequenced in a study of T cell repertoires in cytomegalovirus infection. TCRdb re-called the reads through MiXCR, storing one row per CDR3 protein. In the table there are more than 400,000 distinct CDR3 sequences, more than 25% of which are singletons. Sequenced sample: PBMCs. The source of these receptors is a human donor in good health (CMV status not recorded). Some clones in this sample may be carry-over from other donors' samples.

This clonotype was detected a few times. The chain uses TRBV18 and TRBJ1-2, with a possible D match to TRBD1 (5 bases). The ends were cut back, 0 bases at V and 3 bases at J, with 8 bases in the middle. Germline V gene data show CDR1 as KGHSH and CDR2 as LQKENI. CDR3 size: 14 residues. The CDR3 reads CASSPPGRDYGYTF. The CDR3 DNA follows: TGTGCCAGCTCACCACCCGGCAGGGACTATGGCTACACCTTC.

The V call is TRBV6-2 or TRBV6-3, the J call TRBJ2-3, with 10 bases lining up with TRBD2. V was clipped by 7 bases and J by 1 base; unmatched bases: 5. CDR3 size: 15 residues. Germline lookup yields CDR1 MNHEY and CDR2 SVGEGT. CDR3 residues: CASKTGTSGTDTQYF. In nucleotides, the CDR3 is TGTGCCAGCAAAACCGGGACTAGCGGCACAGATACGCAGTATTTT.

This chain connects TRBV19 to TRBJ2-2; 9 bases align to TRBD1. Looked up from germline, CDR1 is LNHDA and CDR2 is SQIVND (reference sequence). V lost 5 bases to trimming and J lost 7 bases; unmatched junction nucleotides: 5. The CDR3 is 14 residues long. The DNA for the CDR3 is TGTGCCAGTAGTTACAGGGGGCTGAACGGGGAGCTGTTTTTT. This sequence encodes CASSYRGLNGELFF.

The rearrangement joins TRBV6-1 to TRBJ1-2, with unresolved D. This CDR3 contains 13 residues. V was cut by 4 bases and J by 2 bases, with 8 bases left in between. The germline V gene has CDR1 MNHNS and CDR2 SASEGT. CDR3 protein: CASSGTENYGYTF. CDR3 in DNA: TGTGCCAGCAGTGGAACGGAAAACTATGGCTACACCTTC.

The genes are TRBV15 and TRBJ1-3; D unclear. CDR3 size: 16 residues. Germline assignment: CDR1 LNHNV and CDR2 YYDKDF (reference sequence). V lost 1 base and J lost 0, with 10 bases in between. This CDR3 is CATSRGGRVSGNTIYF. CDR3 in DNA: TGTGCCACCAGCAGAGGAGGAAGAGTCTCTGGAAACACCATATATTTT.